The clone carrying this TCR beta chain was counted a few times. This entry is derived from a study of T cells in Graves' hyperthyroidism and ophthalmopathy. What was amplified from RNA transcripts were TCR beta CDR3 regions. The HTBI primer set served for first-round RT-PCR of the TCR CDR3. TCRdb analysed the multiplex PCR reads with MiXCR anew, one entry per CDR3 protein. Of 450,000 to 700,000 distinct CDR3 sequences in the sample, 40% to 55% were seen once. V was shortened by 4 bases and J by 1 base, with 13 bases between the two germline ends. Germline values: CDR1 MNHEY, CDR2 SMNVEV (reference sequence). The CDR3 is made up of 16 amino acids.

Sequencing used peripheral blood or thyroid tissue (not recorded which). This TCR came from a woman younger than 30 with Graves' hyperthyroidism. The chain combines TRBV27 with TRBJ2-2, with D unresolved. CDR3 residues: CASSWAGRLNTGELFF. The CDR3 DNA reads TGTGCCAGCAGTTGGGCCGGTAGACTGAACACCGGGGAGCTGTTTTTT.